Sequencing of this T cell receptor (beta chain) was carried out in a study of PD-1 blockade in mismatch repair-deficient tumors. The CDR3 loop spans 15 amino acids. V lost 0 bases, J lost 8 bases, and 4 bases stayed unmatched. CDR1 and CDR2 from the germline V gene are LGHNT and FRNRAP. The data were produced by immunoSEQ multiplex PCR, yet TCRdb's version contains in-frame clones alone and is incomplete. The sample has roughly 79,000 clones; roughly 80% are singletons. The chain uses TRBV12-5 and TRBJ2-1, with TRBD1 matching over 10 bases. This receptor was identified in an adult with mismatch repair-deficient cancer. The sample here was peripheral blood, taken 44 weeks after starting pembrolizumab. CDR3 DNA: TGTGCTAGTGGTTTGGTGACAGGGGGCAGGGATGAGCAGTTCTTC. This gives the protein CASGLVTGGRDEQFF.